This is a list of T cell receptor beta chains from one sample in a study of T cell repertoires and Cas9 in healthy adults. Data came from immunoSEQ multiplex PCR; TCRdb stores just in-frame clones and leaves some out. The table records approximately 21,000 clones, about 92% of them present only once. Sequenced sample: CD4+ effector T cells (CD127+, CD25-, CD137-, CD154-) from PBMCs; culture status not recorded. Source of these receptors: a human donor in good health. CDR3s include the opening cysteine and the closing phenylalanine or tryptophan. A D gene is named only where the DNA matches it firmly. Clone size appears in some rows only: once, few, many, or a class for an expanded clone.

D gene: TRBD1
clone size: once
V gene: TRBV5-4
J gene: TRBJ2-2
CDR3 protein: CASSLRDRATGELFF
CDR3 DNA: TGTGCCAGCAGCTTAAGGGACAGGGCAACTGGGGAGCTGTTTTTT

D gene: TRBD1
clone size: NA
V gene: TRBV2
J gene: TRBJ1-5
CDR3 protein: CASKTDREVRPQHF
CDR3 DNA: TGTGCCAGCAAGACGGACAGGGAGGTGCGGCCCCAGCATTTT

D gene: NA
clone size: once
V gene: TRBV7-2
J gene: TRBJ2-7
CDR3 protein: CASSLEVTYEQYF
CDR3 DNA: TGTGCCAGCAGCTTAGAAGTTACCTACGAGCAGTACTTC

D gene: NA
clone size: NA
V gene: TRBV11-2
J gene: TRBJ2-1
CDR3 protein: CASSLGSRRGPHNEQFF
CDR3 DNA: TGTGCCAGCAGCTTAGGCTCACGGCGGGGGCCTCACAATGAGCAGTTCTTC

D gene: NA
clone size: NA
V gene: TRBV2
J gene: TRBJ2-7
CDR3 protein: CASRRYRVGGEQYF
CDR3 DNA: TGTGCCAGCAGACGCTACAGGGTCGGCGGCGAGCAGTACTTC

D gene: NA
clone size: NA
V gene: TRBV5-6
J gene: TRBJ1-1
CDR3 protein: CASSLAGEAFF
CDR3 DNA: TGTGCCAGCAGCTTGGCAGGGGAAGCTTTCTTT

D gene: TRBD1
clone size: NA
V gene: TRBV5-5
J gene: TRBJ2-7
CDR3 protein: CASSLVWDRGSYEQYF
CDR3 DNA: TGTGCCAGCAGCTTGGTATGGGACAGGGGCTCCTACGAGCAGTACTTC

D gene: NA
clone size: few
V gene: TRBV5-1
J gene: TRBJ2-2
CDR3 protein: CASSLIMRTQNTGELFF
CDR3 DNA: TGCGCCAGCAGCTTGATCATGCGGACACAGAACACCGGGGAGCTGTTTTTT

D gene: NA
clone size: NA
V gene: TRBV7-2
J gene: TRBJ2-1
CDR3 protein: CASSRLPGGRQGAYNEQFF
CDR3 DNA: TGTGCCAGCAGCCGCCTGCCGGGGGGGAGGCAGGGGGCCTACAATGAGCAGTTCTTC

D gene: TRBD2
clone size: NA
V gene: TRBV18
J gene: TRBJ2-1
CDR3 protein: CASSPNRGGYNEQFF
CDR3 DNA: TGTGCCAGCTCACCTAACCGGGGGGGATACAATGAGCAGTTCTTC

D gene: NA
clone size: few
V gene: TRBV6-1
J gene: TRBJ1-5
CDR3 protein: CATNYMGDQPQHF
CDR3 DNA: TGTGCCACCAACTATATGGGCGATCAGCCCCAGCATTTT

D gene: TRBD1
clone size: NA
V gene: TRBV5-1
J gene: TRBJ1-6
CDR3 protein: CASSLETGLYSPLHF
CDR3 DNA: TGCGCCAGCAGCTTGGAGACAGGGCTATATTCACCCCTCCACTTT

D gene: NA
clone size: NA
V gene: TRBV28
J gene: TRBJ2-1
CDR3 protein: CASSQGGGSHNEQFF
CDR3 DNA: TGTGCCAGCAGCCAGGGTGGGGGTAGCCACAATGAGCAGTTCTTC

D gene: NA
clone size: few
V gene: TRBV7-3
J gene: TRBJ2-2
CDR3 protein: CASSLTSPGELFF
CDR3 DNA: TGTGCCAGCAGCTTAACGTCCCCCGGGGAGCTGTTTTTT

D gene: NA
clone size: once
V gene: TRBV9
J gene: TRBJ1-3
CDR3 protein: CASSAEWSGNTIYF
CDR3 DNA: TGTGCCAGCAGCGCCGAGTGGTCTGGAAACACCATATATTTT

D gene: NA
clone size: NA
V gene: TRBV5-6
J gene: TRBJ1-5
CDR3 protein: CASSLATGRSNQPQHF
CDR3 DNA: TGTGCCAGCAGCTTGGCCACAGGGAGGAGTAATCAGCCCCAGCATTTT

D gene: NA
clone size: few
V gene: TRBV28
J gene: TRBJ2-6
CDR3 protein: CASSLVGGDGANVLTF
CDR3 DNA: TGTGCCAGCAGTTTAGTGGGGGGCGACGGGGCCAACGTCCTGACTTTC

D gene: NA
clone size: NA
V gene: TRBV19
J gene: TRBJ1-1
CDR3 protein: CASRASAAAGNTEAFF
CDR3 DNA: TGTGCCAGTAGGGCAAGTGCGGCGGCGGGGAACACTGAAGCTTTCTTT

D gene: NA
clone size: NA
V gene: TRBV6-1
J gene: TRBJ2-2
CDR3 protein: CASSDNPHTGELFF
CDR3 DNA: TGTGCCAGCAGTGACAATCCCCACACCGGGGAGCTGTTTTTT

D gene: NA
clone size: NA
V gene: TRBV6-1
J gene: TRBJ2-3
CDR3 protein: CASSEEVGGLNTQYF
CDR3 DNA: TGTGCCAGCAGTGAAGAGGTTGGGGGCTTAAATACGCAGTATTTT